The 22 T cell receptor beta chains listed next were all sequenced from one sample in a study of cytomegalovirus exposure and HLA in healthy donors. In the PCR, 60 Vbeta and 13 Jbeta primers were used. Using immunoSEQ multiplex PCR, the repertoire was profiled, and TCRdb retains in-frame clones only, with some absent. The table shows tens of thousands of clones, with under 80% occurring only once. What was sequenced was PBMCs. These receptors originate from a male donor in good health and CMV-seropositive.

This chain uses TRBV19 with TRBJ1-1; D possibly corresponds to TRBD1 (6 bases). CDR3 length: 14 residues. Germline CDR1 and CDR2: LNHDA and SQIVND (reference sequence). Trimming removed 3 bases from V and 4 bases from J, with 12 bases in between. Here the CDR3 reads CASSINRAGTEAFF. CDR3 nucleotides: TGTGCCAGTAGTATCAACAGGGCGGGCACTGAAGCTTTCTTT.

V usage is TRBV5-6 and J usage is TRBJ2-7, with D possibly TRBD1 on 6 matching bases. Trimming removed 0 bases at V and 3 bases at J, with 10 bases between. Germline V CDR1 and CDR2: SGHDT, YYEEEE. The length of the CDR3 is 14 residues. CDR3: CASSLGGQHYEQYF. The CDR3 DNA follows: TGTGCCAGCAGCTTGGGTGGACAGCACTACGAGCAGTACTTC.

This clone has just a few counts. V is TRBV7-9 and J is TRBJ2-7, with 9 bases matching TRBD1. With 5 bases clipped from V and 5 bases from J, the junction kept 7 bases outside the gene matches. The CDR3 length is 14 residues. CDR1 is SEHNR and CDR2 is FQNEAQ in the germline V gene (reference sequence). CDR3 loop: CASSPGQGWDEQYF. The CDR3 DNA reads as TGTGCCAGCAGCCCCGGACAGGGGTGGGACGAGCAGTACTTC.

The chain recombines TRBV6-1 with TRBJ1-1; D unclear. Germline V CDR1 and CDR2: MNHNS, SASEGT. V lost 4 bases, J lost 4 bases, and 19 bases lay in between. The CDR3 sequence is 16 residues long. In DNA, the CDR3 is TGTGCCAGCAGTGCGGGCCTTTATTCCGGGAGCACTGAAGCTTTCTTT. Translated, it gives CASSAGLYSGSTEAFF.

The chain has TRBV5-4 and TRBJ2-3; TRBD2 aligns across 8 bases. The germline V gene has CDR1 SGHNT and CDR2 YYREEE (reference sequence). The CDR3 length is 15 residues. The ends lost 2 bases at V and 6 bases at J; junction bases unmatched: 8. In nucleotides, the CDR3 is TGTGCCAGCAGCTTTGTAAGCGGGGGAGGCGATACGCAGTATTTT. It yields the protein CASSFVSGGGDTQYF.

The chain uses TRBV27 and TRBJ2-7, with D maybe TRBD2 (5 bases). The V gene's germline CDR1 is MNHEY and CDR2 SMNVEV (reference sequence). V shed 2 bases and J shed 3 bases, with 14 bases lying between them. This CDR3 region has 15 residues. The CDR3: CASSLVRNRGYEQYF. The CDR3 DNA follows: TGTGCCAGCAGTTTAGTCAGGAATCGGGGCTACGAGCAGTACTTC.

The rearrangement uses TRBV5-1 and TRBJ1-4, with TRBD1 matching over 7 bases. The CDR3 is 15 amino acids. The V gene's germline CDR1 is SGHRS and CDR2 YFSETQ. With V trimmed by 4 bases and J by 4 bases, 7 bases remained unmatched. In DNA, the CDR3 is TGCGCCAGCAGCGGCCGGGACAGCCTTAATGAAAAACTGTTTTTT. This gives the protein CASSGRDSLNEKLFF.

The J gene is TRBJ1-3, the V gene TRBV6-5; 11 nucleotides line up with TRBD1. Trimming cost V 0 bases and J 4 bases; bases outside gene matches: 2. In germline, CDR1 is MNHEY, CDR2 SVGAGI. The CDR3 extends over 16 amino acids. CDR3 in DNA: TGTGCCAGCAGTTACTCTGGGACAGGGGGGGGAAACACCATATATTTT. Its translation is CASSYSGTGGGNTIYF.

V is TRBV2 and J is TRBJ2-2, with 10 bases fitting TRBD1. CDR1 is SNHLY and CDR2 is FYNNEI in the germline V gene. The CDR3 totals 13 residues. Trimming cost V 8 bases and J 5 bases; bases outside gene matches: 2. The CDR3 DNA follows: TGTGCCAGCGGGACAGGGGTTACCGGGGAGCTGTTTTTT. This encodes CASGTGVTGELFF.

The chain combines TRBV5-1 with TRBJ2-3; maybe TRBD2 (5 bases). From germline, CDR1 is SGHRS and CDR2 YFSETQ. The V and J ends lost 2 bases and 3 bases respectively, with 10 bases between them. CDR3 size: 14 residues. The CDR3 region has the DNA TGCGCCAGCAGCTTCGGCGGGCGGACAGATACGCAGTATTTT. Translated, it gives CASSFGGRTDTQYF.

The CDR3 sequence: CASSSPRGWAYEQYF. DNA for the CDR3: TGTGCCAGCAGTTCGCCACGGGGGTGGGCCTACGAGCAGTACTTC. This chain joins TRBV27 and TRBJ2-7; possibly TRBD2 for D (6 bases). The CDR3 spans 15 residues. Trimming left V 4 bases short and J 2 bases short, with 15 bases between. The germline CDR1 and CDR2 sequences are MNHEY and SMNVEV (reference sequence).

The chain recombines TRBV18 with TRBJ2-7; possibly TRBD1 for D (7 bases). Trimming left V 3 bases short and J 6 bases short, with 15 bases between. The CDR3 loop spans 14 amino acids. Germline lookup yields CDR1 KGHSH and CDR2 LQKENI. The CDR3 sequence is CASSPAGGPSEQYF. The CDR3 DNA reads as TGTGCCAGCTCACCGGCAGGGGGGCCCTCCGAGCAGTACTTC.

A few counts support this clone. The sample contains more than one DNA sequence encoding this CDR3. The rearrangement uses TRBV7-2 and TRBJ1-5, with TRBD1 as a possible D gene (5 bases). Trimming took off 2 bases at V and 4 bases at J, with 6 bases between the two ends. The germline V gene has CDR1 SGHTA and CDR2 FQGNSA. The CDR3 has 13 residues. CDR3 nucleotide sequence: TGTGCCAGCAGCTTAAGGGGAAATCAGCCCCAGCATTTT. It codes for CASSLRGNQPQHF.

The table lists this clone with a few counts. The V gene is TRBV12-5, the J gene TRBJ1-4; D uncertain. Looked up from germline, CDR1 is LGHNT and CDR2 is FRNRAP. V lost 3 bases to trimming and J lost 7 bases, with 12 bases between them. This CDR3 contains 14 residues. The CDR3 coding sequence is TGTGCTAGTGGTTTAACACCCGCTAGTGAAAAACTGTTTTTT. It codes for CASGLTPASEKLFF.

The J gene is TRBJ2-5, the V gene TRBV2, with D possibly TRBD2 on 6 matching bases. The V gene lost 6 bases and the J gene lost 5 bases, with 10 bases spanning the gap. CDR1 is SNHLY, CDR2 FYNNEI, per germline. The CDR3 extends over 12 amino acids. The CDR3 region is CASRGEEETQYF. The CDR3 nucleotides are TGTGCCAGCAGGGGGGAGGAGGAGACCCAGTACTTC.

The V and J genes are TRBV7-2 and TRBJ1-4, with 7 bases fitting TRBD1. Germline CDR1 SGHTA, CDR2 FQGNSA. The CDR3 contains 16 residues. V was pared by 6 bases and J by 5 bases, with 12 bases of the junction left unmatched. CDR3 DNA: TGTGCCAGCAGAGGAGGGGGGACAGAATTGAATGAAAAACTGTTTTTT. It codes for CASRGGGTELNEKLFF.

The chain recombines TRBV30 with TRBJ2-4; 8 nucleotides agree with TRBD1. V lost 5 bases to trimming and J lost 6 bases; unmatched junction nucleotides: 0. The germline V gene has CDR1 GTSNPN and CDR2 SVGIG (reference sequence). The CDR3 is 11 amino acids. The CDR3 loop reads CAWGQGNIQYF. The CDR3 bases are TGTGCCTGGGGACAGGGAAACATTCAGTACTTC.

This clone came up a few times. V and J are TRBV21-1 and TRBJ1-4. TRBV21-1 is a known pseudogene. This CDR3 is 17 amino acids long. CDR3 protein: CASSKRTGTNSNEKLFF. The CDR3 bases are TGTGCCAGCAGCAAACGGACGGGGACTAACTCTAATGAAAAACTGTTTTTT.

Comments on this clone: Other DNA sequences in the same sample also yield this CDR3. This chain connects TRBV5-4 to TRBJ1-4, with TRBD1 identical over 8 bases. This CDR3 spans 14 amino acids. Germline V gene data show CDR1 as SGHNT and CDR2 as YYREEE (reference sequence). The ends lost 1 base at V and 7 bases at J; junction bases unmatched: 3. The CDR3 region has the DNA TGTGCCAGCAGCTTGCAGGGGGCGGTTGAAAAACTGTTTTTT. Its translation: CASSLQGAVEKLFF.

The chain recombines TRBV7-9 with TRBJ1-3; 7 bases fit TRBD1. The CDR3 totals 16 residues. Trimming took 5 bases from V and 0 from J; bases not matched to a gene: 7. Germline V gives CDR1 SEHNR, CDR2 FQNEAQ (reference sequence). The CDR3 DNA reads as TGTGCCAGCAGCATGGGACAGCCTCGCTCTGGAAACACCATATATTTT. It specifies CASSMGQPRSGNTIYF.

The table lists this clone with a few counts. This chain connects TRBV6-4 to TRBJ2-5; 9 bases are shared with TRBD2. Germline V gene lookup returns CDR1 MRHNA and CDR2 SNTAGT. CDR3 length: 16 amino acids. The J segment lost 1 base and the V segment lost 2 bases, leaving 5 bases of the junction unmatched. Written as DNA, the CDR3 is TGTGCCAGCAGTGACACAGCGGGAGGAGGCCAAGAGACCCAGTACTTC. As protein: CASSDTAGGGQETQYF.

V is TRBV21-1 and J is TRBJ1-6. TRBV21-1 is recorded as a pseudogene. This CDR3 region has 19 residues. The CDR3: CASSLPGRAGSSYNSPLHF. The DNA of the CDR3 is TGTGCCAGCAGCCTCCCGGGGCGTGCGGGGAGCTCCTATAATTCACCCCTCCACTTT.